Below are 32 T cell receptor beta chains sequenced from a single sample in a study of spatial heterogeneity in lung cancer. Study-wide results and limits: Intratumoral expanded alpha and beta TCR counts were found to track tumor mutation counts.

TCRdb itself ran the 5' RACE reads through MiXCR, one entry per CDR3 protein. The sample records 6,400 or so distinct CDR3 sequences, approximately 6.9% being singletons. These receptors have no known antigen. Time point here: sample taken at primary tumor resection. The sequencing used lung tumor tissue, collected at surgery. The source is a male donor with early-stage non-small cell lung cancer.

This clonotype was picked up many times. The CDR3 reads CASSPSLSTDTQYF. The CDR3 DNA sequence: TGTGCCAGCAGTCCATCATTATCCACAGATACGCAGTATTTT. The chain has TRBV13 and TRBJ2-3; D gene uncertain. The germline V gene has CDR1 PRHDT and CDR2 FYEKMQ (reference sequence). This CDR3 comprises 14 residues. The V gene lost 6 bases and the J gene lost 2 bases, with 12 bases spanning the gap.

The chain couples TRBV5-6 to TRBJ2-3; perhaps TRBD2 as D (6 bases). CDR1 is SGHDT, CDR2 YYEEEE, per germline. This CDR3 is 15 amino acids long. Between the trimmed V and J ends, which lost 4 bases and 4 bases, there was a span of 16 bases. The CDR3 coding sequence is TGTGCCAGCAGCACCGGAGGAGGGCCTTCAGATACGCAGTATTTT. Its translation: CASSTGGGPSDTQYF.

This clonotype came up many times. This rearrangement joins TRBV20-1 to TRBJ2-3; TRBD2 matches 9 bases. The V and J ends lost 1 base and 6 bases, in that order; junction bases with no gene match: 5. The length of the CDR3 is 14 residues. CDR1 DFQATT and CDR2 SNEGSKA come from the germline V gene (reference sequence). CDR3 residues: CSARGGLATDTQYF. CDR3 DNA sequence: TGCAGTGCTAGAGGGGGACTAGCTACGGATACGCAGTATTTT.

This clonotype was detected a few times. J is TRBJ1-5 and V is TRBV10-3; 8 positions agree with TRBD1. Germline-derived CDR1 and CDR2 are ENHRY and SYGVKD. The length of the CDR3 is 14 residues. V gave up 6 bases and J gave up 3 bases; unmatched junction bases: 4. CDR3 protein: CAISATGANQPQHF. CDR3 bases: TGTGCCATCAGCGCGACAGGGGCCAATCAGCCCCAGCATTTT.

This clonotype was counted at least ten times. V and J are TRBV28 and TRBJ2-1; 8 nucleotides agree with TRBD1. Germline trimming cut 3 bases from V and 2 bases from J; bases unmatched to any gene: 3. Germline CDR1 MDHEN, CDR2 SYDVKM. The CDR3 contains 15 residues. For the CDR3, the DNA is TGTGCCAGCAGTTTCACAGGGGGTCCCTACAATGAGCAGTTCTTC. This sequence encodes CASSFTGGPYNEQFF. The full variable domain, completed using reference TRBV28 and TRBJ2-1, is DVKVTQSSRYLVKRTGEKVFLECVQDMDHENMFWYRQDPGLGLRLIYFSYDVKMKEKGDIPEGYSVSREKKERFSLILESASTNQTSMYLCASSFTGGPYNEQFFGPGTRLTVL.

The sample holds many counts of this clonotype. The chain joins TRBV5-4 to TRBJ1-4, with D hard to call. This CDR3 region has 15 residues. The V gene's germline CDR1 is SGHNT and CDR2 YYREEE (reference sequence). V was cut by 0 bases and J by 4 bases, with 10 bases left in between. CDR3 nucleotides: TGTGCCAGCAGCTTGGCCGGGTCCTTTAATGAAAAACTGTTTTTT. Translating it yields CASSLAGSFNEKLFF.

This clonotype was observed at least ten times. The rearrangement uses TRBV4-1 and TRBJ2-3; the D is unclear. CDR1 is MGHRA and CDR2 is YSYEKL in the germline V gene. Deletions cut 0 bases from V and 2 bases from J, with 15 bases between. This CDR3 is built from 17 residues. The CDR3 DNA follows: TGCGCCAGCAGCCAAGATCGGCCGGGCCCAAACACAGATACGCAGTATTTT. It specifies CASSQDRPGPNTDTQYF.

This clonotype was seen ten or more times. CDR3 bases: TGTGCCAGCAGCTTGGTGAGGGGACGAACTGAAGCTTTCTTT. Its translation is CASSLVRGRTEAFF. This sequence joins TRBV5-5 and TRBJ1-1; a possible D gene is TRBD1 (5 bases). The CDR3 contains 14 residues. V was trimmed by 0 bases and J by 5 bases, leaving 11 bases between them. CDR1 is SGHKS, CDR2 YYEKEE, per germline (reference sequence).

By sample fraction, this clonotype is medium-sized. This chain joins TRBV5-1 and TRBJ2-1, with unresolved D. Trimming took off 0 bases at V and 2 bases at J, with 9 bases between the two ends. This CDR3 has 15 amino acids. Looked up from germline, CDR1 is SGHRS and CDR2 is YFSETQ. The CDR3 region is CASSLGEGPYNEQFF. The CDR3 coding sequence is TGCGCCAGCAGCTTGGGAGAAGGACCCTACAATGAGCAGTTCTTC.

This clonotype ranks as medium-sized. V usage is TRBV14 and J usage is TRBJ2-1; 11 nucleotides line up with TRBD2. The germline V gene encodes CDR1 SGHDN and CDR2 FVKESK. The CDR3 sequence is 15 residues long. V dropped 5 bases and J dropped 15; count of bases not matched to a gene: 15. The CDR3 DNA reads as TGTGCCAGCAGCGCACTAGCGGGAGTAACGGGGGTGCTGTTCTTC. Its protein product is CASSALAGVTGVLFF.

This clonotype was seen a handful of times. The J gene is TRBJ2-7, the V gene TRBV20-1, with D maybe TRBD1 (6 bases). The CDR3 contains 14 residues. The germline V gene has CDR1 DFQATT and CDR2 SNEGSKA (reference sequence). The V end lost 3 bases, the J end lost 0 bases, and 12 bases lay between the germline ends. DNA for the CDR3: TGCAGTGCTAGTCGACAGGTGAGCTCCTACGAGCAGTACTTC. Its protein is CSASRQVSSYEQYF.

The CDR3 spells CASSLGQLNTEAFF. The CDR3 DNA is TGTGCCAGCAGTTTGGGGCAACTGAACACTGAAGCTTTCTTT. The gene calls are TRBV28 and TRBJ1-1; D perhaps matches TRBD1 (5 bases). The V end was cut by 3 bases, the J end by 0 bases, with 8 bases between. This CDR3 contains 14 residues. Germline assignment: CDR1 MDHEN and CDR2 SYDVKM.

In this sample, this clonotype turned up many times. This chain joins TRBV20-1 and TRBJ2-2; D is uncertain. Trimming stripped 5 bases from V and 0 bases from J, with 7 bases between. Germline CDR1 reads DFQATT; CDR2 reads SNEGSKA (reference sequence). There are 13 residues in the CDR3. This chain's CDR3 is CSAPLTNTGELFF. The CDR3, as DNA: TGCAGTGCTCCGCTGACGAACACCGGGGAGCTGTTTTTT.

This clonotype is categorized as medium-sized. The chain employs TRBV2 and TRBJ1-5, with 8 bases identical to TRBD1. The CDR3 has 15 amino acids. Germline values: CDR1 SNHLY, CDR2 FYNNEI. Trimming cost V 1 base and J 7 bases; bases outside gene matches: 6. CDR3 DNA: TGTGCCAGCAGTGAAGACGTCACAGGGGGACAGCCCCAGCATTTT. Translation gives CASSEDVTGGQPQHF.

This clonotype is medium-sized within its sample. The chain uses TRBV27 and TRBJ2-1; perhaps TRBD2 as D (6 bases). The CDR3 totals 14 residues. Germline loops: CDR1 MNHEY, CDR2 SMNVEV (reference sequence). V was pared by 8 bases and J by 3 bases, with 14 bases between. CDR3 loop: CASRGAGSYNEQFF. In DNA, the CDR3 is TGTGCCAGCCGGGGAGCGGGTAGCTACAATGAGCAGTTCTTC.

There are many counts of this clonotype. The chain uses TRBV7-2 and TRBJ2-7; D is perhaps TRBD1 (5 bases). The CDR3 is 12 amino acids. Per germline, CDR1 SGHTA and CDR2 FQGNSA. The germline V and J ends were trimmed by 5 bases and 2 bases, with 7 bases remaining between them. The CDR3 DNA reads TGTGCCAGCAGCATGACAGCCTACGAGCAGTACTTC. Amino acid sequence: CASSMTAYEQYF.

There are many counts of this clonotype. The rearrangement links TRBV7-8 to TRBJ2-2; no reliable D call. Germline V gene lookup returns CDR1 SGHVS and CDR2 FQNEAQ. This CDR3 comprises 16 residues. Trimming pared 5 bases from V and 0 bases from J, leaving 13 bases between. The CDR3 loop is CASSPGSGANTGELFF. The DNA of the CDR3 is TGTGCCAGCAGCCCAGGTTCTGGCGCGAACACCGGGGAGCTGTTTTTT.

This clonotype was detected many times. V and J are TRBV20-1 and TRBJ2-3; a weak D match, TRBD2 (6 bases). V was cut by 1 base and J by 1 base, with 9 bases left in between. This CDR3 has 14 residues. Germline CDR1 DFQATT, CDR2 SNEGSKA (reference sequence). The CDR3 bases are TGCAGTGCTAGAGTGGCTAGCGGCACAGATACGCAGTATTTT. This encodes CSARVASGTDTQYF.

This clonotype has a handful of counts. This chain connects TRBV6-4 to TRBJ2-3, with 10 bases identical to TRBD1. Germline values: CDR1 MRHNA, CDR2 SNTAGT. Germline trimming cut 5 bases from V and 0 bases from J; bases unmatched to any gene: 2. The CDR3 covers 15 residues. The chain's CDR3 is CASSRDRGSTDTQYF. Written as DNA, the CDR3 is TGTGCCAGCAGTCGGGACAGGGGAAGCACAGATACGCAGTATTTT.

This clonotype is deemed medium-sized. The CDR3: CAWSVGYVAYEQYF. The DNA of the CDR3 is TGTGCCTGGAGTGTCGGGTACGTAGCCTACGAGCAGTACTTC. V usage is TRBV30 and J usage is TRBJ2-7, with D unclear. The CDR3 is 14 amino acids. Germline loops: CDR1 GTSNPN, CDR2 SVGIG (reference sequence). Trimming cost V 0 bases and J 2 bases, with 11 bases left between them.

This clonotype was found many times. The genes are TRBV7-9 and TRBJ2-5, with D tentatively TRBD1 (6 bases). CDR1 is SEHNR, CDR2 FQNEAQ, per germline (reference sequence). V lost 5 bases and J lost 0, with 16 bases in between. This CDR3 comprises 16 residues. This CDR3 is CASSRGGRINQETQYF. CDR3 nucleotides: TGTGCCAGCAGCCGAGGGGGACGGATAAACCAAGAGACCCAGTACTTC.

This clonotype was recorded many times. CDR3 DNA: TGTGCCAGCAGCTTTAGTCCTGGGGCCTACACCGGGGAGCTGTTTTTT. Amino acids: CASSFSPGAYTGELFF. The V gene is TRBV5-4, the J gene TRBJ2-2; tentatively, D is TRBD1 (5 bases). Trimming shortened V by 2 bases and J by 3 bases, and 14 bases separated the two germline ends. The CDR3 has 16 residues. Germline V gene data show CDR1 as SGHNT and CDR2 as YYREEE (reference sequence).

The sample holds many counts of this clonotype. The chain combines TRBV9 with TRBJ2-1, with D unresolved. Looked up from germline, CDR1 is SGDLS and CDR2 is YYNGEE. Trimming pared 4 bases from V and 4 bases from J, leaving 15 bases between. The CDR3 has 15 residues. As DNA, the CDR3 is TGTGCCAGCAGCAAGGAGACCCCCGGGTACAATGAGCAGTTCTTC. Translating it yields CASSKETPGYNEQFF. Combining the CDR3 with reference TRBV9 and TRBJ2-1 gives the whole variable domain DSGVTQTPKHLITATGQRVTLRCSPRSGDLSVYWYQQSLDQGLQFLIQYYNGEERAKGNILERFSAQQFPDLHSELNLSSLELGDSALYFCASSKETPGYNEQFFGPGTRLTVL.

This clonotype is classed as medium-sized. This chain uses TRBV12-3 or TRBV12-4 with TRBJ1-1; no firm D call. The length of the CDR3 is 13 residues. Trimming stripped 1 base from V and 0 bases from J, with 3 bases between. CDR3 nucleotide sequence: TGTGCCAGCAGTTTAGGAGTGAACACTGAAGCTTTCTTT. Amino acids: CASSLGVNTEAFF.

This clonotype is medium-sized within its sample. This sequence joins TRBV29-1 and TRBJ2-6, with D possibly matching TRBD2 (6 bases). This CDR3 comprises 17 residues. Germline-derived CDR1 and CDR2 are SQVTM and ANQGSEA. V lost 5 bases and J lost 2, with 19 bases in between. This CDR3 reads CSVRVTRGGTGANVLTF. In DNA form, the CDR3 reads TGCAGCGTTAGAGTGACCCGGGGCGGGACTGGGGCCAACGTCCTGACTTTC.

Ten or more counts support this clonotype. The chain recombines TRBV10-2 with TRBJ2-3; 7 nucleotides align to TRBD2. The CDR3 runs 16 residues. CDR1 WSHSY and CDR2 SAAADI come from the germline V gene. Trimming cost V 8 bases and J 1 base; bases outside gene matches: 12. The CDR3 region has the DNA TGCGCCAGCGCCAGTAGGGAGGGCCTTGGCACAGATACGCAGTATTTT. It encodes CASASREGLGTDTQYF.

The sample holds many counts of this clonotype. The V gene is TRBV10-2, the J gene TRBJ2-2; 11 bases are shared with TRBD1. The CDR3 contains 15 residues. With V trimmed by 7 bases and J by 3 bases, 4 bases remained unmatched. Germline V gives CDR1 WSHSY, CDR2 SAAADI. CDR3 DNA: TGCGCCAGCAATGGACAGGGGGCGGACACCGGGGAGCTGTTTTTT. This sequence encodes CASNGQGADTGELFF.

In its sample, this clonotype is medium-sized. The chain combines TRBV7-2 with TRBJ2-3; D is possibly TRBD1 (5 bases). Germline values: CDR1 SGHTA, CDR2 FQGNSA. CDR3 size: 14 residues. V dropped 1 base and J dropped 3 bases, with 8 bases sitting between them. The CDR3 nucleotides are TGTGCCAGCAGCTTAGTTGACAGAACAGATACGCAGTATTTT. This gives the protein CASSLVDRTDTQYF.

Ten or more counts support this clonotype. The chain uses TRBV6-5 and TRBJ2-2; D remains ambiguous. Germline assignment: CDR1 MNHEY and CDR2 SVGAGI. V lost 6 bases and J lost 0, with 14 bases in between. The CDR3 contains 16 residues. CDR3 region: CASRTWTTTNTGELFF. CDR3 coding DNA: TGTGCCAGCAGAACCTGGACCACCACGAACACCGGGGAGCTGTTTTTT.

By sample share, this clonotype is medium-sized. V is TRBV30 and J is TRBJ2-2; D is tentatively TRBD1 or TRBD2 (7 bases each). Germline V gene data show CDR1 as GTSNPN and CDR2 as SVGIG (reference sequence). V was pared by 1 base and J by 9 bases, with 24 bases between. This CDR3 comprises 17 residues. The CDR3 region is CAWSGDRRAGNPRELFF. The CDR3 DNA is TGTGCCTGGAGTGGGGACAGAAGAGCGGGAAACCCCAGGGAGCTGTTTTTT.

In its sample, this clonotype ranks as medium-sized. The rearrangement links TRBV10-2 to TRBJ2-5, with 9 bases that match TRBD2. With V trimmed by 1 base and J by 7 bases, 7 bases remained unmatched. This CDR3 comprises 15 residues. Germline lookup yields CDR1 WSHSY and CDR2 SAAADI. The CDR3 is CASSEWLAGEGTQYF. The CDR3 DNA reads TGCGCCAGCAGTGAGTGGTTAGCGGGAGAGGGGACCCAGTACTTC.

This clonotype was seen many times. V and J are TRBV7-9 and TRBJ2-7; TRBD1 aligns across 7 bases. This CDR3 spans 13 amino acids. Germline V gene sequence: CDR1 SEHNR, CDR2 FQNEAQ (reference sequence). The V gene end was trimmed by 2 bases and the J gene end by 7 bases; junction bases not matched to a gene: 5. For the CDR3, the DNA is TGTGCCAGCAGCTTACTTACAGGGGTTGAGCAGTACTTC. Its translation: CASSLLTGVEQYF.